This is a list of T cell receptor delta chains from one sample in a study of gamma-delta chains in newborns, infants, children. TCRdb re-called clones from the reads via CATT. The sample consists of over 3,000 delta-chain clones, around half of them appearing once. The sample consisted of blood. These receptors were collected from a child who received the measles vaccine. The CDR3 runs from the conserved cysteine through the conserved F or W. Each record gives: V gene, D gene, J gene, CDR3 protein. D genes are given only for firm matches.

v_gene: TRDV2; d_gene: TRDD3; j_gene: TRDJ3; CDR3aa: CACDQVLGENSWDTRQMFF
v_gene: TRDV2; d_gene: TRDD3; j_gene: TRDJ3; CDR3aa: CACDTLLGDNWDTRQMFF
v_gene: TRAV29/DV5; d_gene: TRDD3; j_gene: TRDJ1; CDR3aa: CATSALSWDNFGGTYTDKLIF
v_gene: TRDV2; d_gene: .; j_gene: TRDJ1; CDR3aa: CACDTGRGYTDKLIF
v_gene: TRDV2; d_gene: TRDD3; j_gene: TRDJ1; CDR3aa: CACEELGIIYTDKLIF
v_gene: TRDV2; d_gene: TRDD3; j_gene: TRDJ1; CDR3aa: CACDTVLGFTGETTDKLIF
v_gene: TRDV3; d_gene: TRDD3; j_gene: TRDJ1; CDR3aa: CASLFLFLGGYAYPKSDKLIF
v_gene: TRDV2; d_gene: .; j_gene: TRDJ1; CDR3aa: CACDPLIKSRADKLIF
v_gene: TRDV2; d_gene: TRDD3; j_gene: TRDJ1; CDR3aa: CACDTVGDTHTDKLIF
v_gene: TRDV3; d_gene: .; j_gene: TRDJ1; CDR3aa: CAFPRPPILGYTDKLIF
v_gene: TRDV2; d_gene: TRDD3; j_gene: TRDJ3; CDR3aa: CACDTYWGISSWGTRQMFF
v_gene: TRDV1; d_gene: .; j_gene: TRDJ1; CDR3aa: CALGEGSGFSLIF
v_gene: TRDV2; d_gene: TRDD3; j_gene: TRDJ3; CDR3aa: CACDILGESSWDTRQMFF
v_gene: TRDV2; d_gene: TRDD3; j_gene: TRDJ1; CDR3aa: CACDRLQLLGDATDKLIF
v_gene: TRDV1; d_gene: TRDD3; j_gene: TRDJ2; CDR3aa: CALGELTSSWGICRSQLFF
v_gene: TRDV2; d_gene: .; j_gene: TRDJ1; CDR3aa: CACDTVPGGPYTDKLIF
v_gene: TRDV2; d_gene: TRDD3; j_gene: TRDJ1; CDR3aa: CACDTGGYWWDDKLIF
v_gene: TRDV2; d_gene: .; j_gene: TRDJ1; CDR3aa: CACDTVGPSVLANDKLIF
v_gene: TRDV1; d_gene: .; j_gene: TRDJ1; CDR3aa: CALGDNTYTDKLIF
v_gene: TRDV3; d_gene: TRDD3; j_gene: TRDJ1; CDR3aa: CASSSYLGSTGGPLDKLIF
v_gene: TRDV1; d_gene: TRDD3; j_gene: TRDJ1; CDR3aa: CALGETSEMGDRTDKLIF
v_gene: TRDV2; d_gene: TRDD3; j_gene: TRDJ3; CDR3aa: CACDTAGGGYGSGDTRQMFF
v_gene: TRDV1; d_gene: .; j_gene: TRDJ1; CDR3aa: CALGEPTIPTITGHTDKLIF
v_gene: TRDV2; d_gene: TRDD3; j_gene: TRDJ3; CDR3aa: CACDTLLGDMTWDTRQMFF
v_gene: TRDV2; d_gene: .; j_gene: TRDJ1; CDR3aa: CAGDTGPSGPGAVHTDKLIF
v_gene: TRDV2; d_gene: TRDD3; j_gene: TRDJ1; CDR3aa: CACDSITGGQADKLIF
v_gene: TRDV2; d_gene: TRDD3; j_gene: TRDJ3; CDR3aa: CACDTLLGDTHSWDTRQMFF
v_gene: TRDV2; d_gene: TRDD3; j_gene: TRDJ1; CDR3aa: CACDVLGDTHDELIF
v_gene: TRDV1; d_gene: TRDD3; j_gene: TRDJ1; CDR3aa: CALGERLCLPYWGIYTDKLIF
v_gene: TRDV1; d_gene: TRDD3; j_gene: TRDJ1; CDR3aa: CALGEMVATVGDKPDKLIF
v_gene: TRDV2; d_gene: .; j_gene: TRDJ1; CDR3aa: CARDTVRDESYNTDKLIF
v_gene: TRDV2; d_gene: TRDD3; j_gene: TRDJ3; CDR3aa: CACDTTGGYRSWDIRQMFF
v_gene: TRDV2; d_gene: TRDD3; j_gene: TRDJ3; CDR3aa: CACDRTGGYESSWDTRQMFF
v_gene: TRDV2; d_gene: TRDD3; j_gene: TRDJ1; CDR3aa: CACDRIGTGGPIHTDKLIF
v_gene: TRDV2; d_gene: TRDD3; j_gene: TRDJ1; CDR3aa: CACDTVLGQAAGGYKDKLIF
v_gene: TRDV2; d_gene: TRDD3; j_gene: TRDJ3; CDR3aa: CACDTLGNGGYGSWDTRQMFF
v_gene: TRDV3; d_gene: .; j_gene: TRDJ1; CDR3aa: CALLDSDKLIF
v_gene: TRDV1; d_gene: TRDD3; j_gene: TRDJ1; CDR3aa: CALGELKRGGYANTDKLIF
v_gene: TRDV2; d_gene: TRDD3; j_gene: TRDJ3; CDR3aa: CACDLLGGSSWDTRQMFF
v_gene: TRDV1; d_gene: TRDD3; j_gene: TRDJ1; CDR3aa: CALGELAGGLYTDKLIF
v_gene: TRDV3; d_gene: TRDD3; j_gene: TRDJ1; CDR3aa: CAFSLSGGFSPRYTDKPIF
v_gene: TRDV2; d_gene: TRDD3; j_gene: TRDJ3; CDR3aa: CACDTVRGDTRWDTRQMFF
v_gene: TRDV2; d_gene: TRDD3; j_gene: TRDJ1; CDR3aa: CACGTVGLGETMGKLIF
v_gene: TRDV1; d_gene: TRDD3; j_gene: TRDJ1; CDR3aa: CALGELDSSYWGIPDTDKLIF
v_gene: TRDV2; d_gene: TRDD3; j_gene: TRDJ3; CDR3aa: CACDTVGDTGSWDTRQMFF